This T cell receptor beta chain was sequenced in a study of OX40 agonist ivuxolimab in advanced cancers. Whole-study results and caveats: Expanded peripheral T cells had an undetermined antigen specificity.

A note on this clone: The antigen is undetermined.

The table came from immunoSEQ multiplex PCR; TCRdb's copy has only in-frame clones and leaves some out. The data show 70,000 or so clones, with almost 90% seen just once and 10% to 13% held by the top ten. CDR1 and CDR2 from the germline V gene are LNHDA and SQIVND (reference sequence). There are 13 residues in the CDR3. Trimming took 3 bases from V and 1 from J, leaving 7 bases between them. The source is an adult with an advanced solid tumor such as melanoma, head and neck, liver or kidney cancer. The sequences come from CD4+ or CD8+ T cells sorted from blood, collected in a trial of the OX40 agonist ivuxolimab. J is TRBJ2-7 and V is TRBV19; tentative D call: TRBD2 (5 bases). The CDR3 loop is CASSIRDSYEQYF. The DNA of the CDR3 is TGTGCCAGTAGTATTCGGGATTCCTACGAGCAGTACTTC.